A selection of T cell receptor beta chains follows, all from one sample in a study of cytomegalovirus exposure and HLA in healthy donors. Sequencing was performed with immunoSEQ multiplex PCR; in TCRdb, only in-frame clones are kept and a portion is missing. The sample has tens of thousands of clones, around 97% seen once; the top ten hold around 1.5%. The sequenced material came from PBMCs. Source of these receptors: a woman younger than 35 in good health and CMV-seropositive. The CDR3 runs from the conserved cysteine through the conserved F or W. The D gene is left open where the match is weak. Rows give clone size only sometimes, using once, few, many, or a class for an expanded clone.

once,TRBJ2-3,TRBV20-1,.,CSARDGRAQYF,TGCAGTGCTAGAGATGGGCGGGCGCAGTATTTT
.,TRBJ2-4,TRBV14,.,CASSQARAKNIQYF,TGTGCCAGCAGCCAAGCTAGAGCCAAAAACATTCAGTACTTC
.,TRBJ1-1,TRBV2,.,CASSVEGQSEAFF,TGTGCCAGCAGTGTGGAGGGTCAGTCTGAAGCTTTCTTT
.,TRBJ1-1,TRBV30,TRBD1,CASQDRTYTEAFF,TGTGCCTCACAGGACAGGACGTACACTGAAGCTTTCTTT
.,TRBJ2-7,TRBV19,TRBD2,CASSISWMSSGSYEQYF,TGTGCCAGTAGTATATCCTGGATGTCTAGCGGGAGTTACGAGCAGTACTTC
once,TRBJ1-4,TRBV29-1,.,CSVEDQDEKLFF,TGCAGCGTTGAAGATCAGGATGAAAAACTGTTTTTT
.,TRBJ1-2,TRBV28,.,CASSLVGAGGYTF,TGTGCCAGCAGCTTGGTAGGGGCGGGAGGCTACACCTTC
once,TRBJ2-2,TRBV6-1,TRBD2,CASRRLAANTGELFF,TGTGCCAGCAGACGACTAGCGGCAAACACCGGGGAGCTGTTTTTT
.,TRBJ2-2,TRBV5-8,.,CASSFVENTGELFF,TGTGCCAGCAGCTTTGTAGAAAACACCGGGGAGCTGTTTTTT
.,TRBJ1-2,TRBV18,.,CASSPGTLEGYTF,TGTGCCAGCTCACCCGGGACACTTGAAGGCTACACCTTC
.,TRBJ1-2,TRBV4-1,.,CASSQDTDGYTF,TGCGCCAGCAGCCAAGACACGGATGGCTACACCTTC
.,TRBJ1-1,TRBV7-6,TRBD1,CASSLTGKTEAFF,TGTGCCAGCAGCTTGACAGGGAAAACTGAAGCTTTCTTT
.,TRBJ1-2,TRBV27,.,CASRRTGSANYGYTF,TGTGCCAGCAGGCGAACAGGTTCGGCTAACTATGGCTACACCTTC
once,TRBJ2-7,TRBV11-2,.,CASSAGGEQYF,TGTGCCAGCAGCGCAGGTGGGGAGCAGTACTTC
.,TRBJ1-5,TRBV6-4,TRBD1,CASSTDRAAYSNQPQHF,TGTGCCAGCAGTACTGACAGGGCCGCTTATAGCAATCAGCCCCAGCATTTT
.,TRBJ1-1,TRBV7-9,.,CASSSVRGGTEAFF,TGTGCCAGCAGCTCCGTAAGGGGCGGTACTGAAGCTTTCTTT
.,TRBJ2-1,TRBV30,.,CAWISAQLAPLYNEQFF,TGTGCCTGGATATCCGCCCAACTAGCCCCTCTTTACAATGAGCAGTTCTTC
.,TRBJ1-2,TRBV11-2,.,CASSLDGGFPSYGYTF,TGTGCCAGCAGCTTAGATGGAGGCTTTCCTAGCTATGGCTACACCTTC
.,TRBJ2-2,TRBV25-1,.,CASSELGGRLNTGELFF,TGTGCCAGCAGTGAACTCGGGGGGCGGTTGAACACCGGGGAGCTGTTTTTT
.,TRBJ1-1,TRBV2,.,CASSELHRVPEAFF,TGTGCCAGCAGTGAACTCCACAGGGTCCCTGAAGCTTTCTTT
.,TRBJ2-1,TRBV2,TRBD1,CASSEGGDRFYNEQFF,TGTGCCAGCAGTGAAGGGGGGGACAGGTTCTACAATGAGCAGTTCTTC
.,TRBJ1-1,TRBV6-6,.,CASSPPGAEAFF,TGTGCCAGCAGCCCACCCGGGGCTGAAGCTTTCTTT
once,TRBJ2-3,TRBV2,.,CASSVTGRGTQYF,TGTGCCAGCAGTGTAACAGGGAGGGGTACGCAGTATTTT
.,TRBJ1-1,TRBV11-2,TRBD1,CASSLGTGVDTEAFF,TGTGCCAGCAGCTTGGGGACAGGGGTGGACACTGAAGCTTTCTTT
.,TRBJ2-1,TRBV25-1,.,CASSESRVYNEQFF,TGTGCCAGCAGTGAATCCAGGGTTTACAATGAGCAGTTCTTC
.,TRBJ2-7,TRBV30,.,CAWSVDSSYEQYF,TGTGCCTGGAGTGTCGACAGTTCCTACGAGCAGTACTTC
.,TRBJ2-2,TRBV5-4,.,CASSLSRGTGELFF,TGTGCCAGCAGCTTGAGCAGGGGTACCGGGGAGCTGTTTTTT
.,TRBJ2-3,TRBV12-5,.,CASGLVLGGRSTDTQYF,TGTGCTAGTGGTTTGGTACTTGGCGGCCGATCCACAGATACGCAGTATTTT
.,TRBJ2-1,TRBV7-6,TRBD2,CASSSIAGGHEQFF,TGTGCCAGCAGTTCCATAGCGGGAGGGCATGAGCAGTTCTTC
.,TRBJ1-2,TRBV11-2,.,CASSHDPGGSNYGYTF,TGTGCCAGCAGCCACGACCCCGGGGGGTCTAACTATGGCTACACCTTC
.,TRBJ2-2,TRBV7-6,TRBD2,CASSFPPREALLNTGELFF,TGTGCCAGCAGCTTCCCCCCTCGGGAGGCTCTCTTGAACACCGGGGAGCTGTTTTTT
.,TRBJ2-1,TRBV28,TRBD2,CASSTRLAAYNEQFF,TGTGCCAGCAGTACCCGACTAGCGGCTTACAATGAGCAGTTCTTC
.,TRBJ1-2,TRBV29-1,.,CSGNRTNYGYTF,TGCAGCGGAAACAGGACTAACTATGGCTACACCTTC
.,TRBJ1-2,TRBV19,TRBD1,CASSILPGQGAAPAVYTF,TGTGCCAGTAGTATCCTGCCGGGACAGGGGGCGGCTCCGGCGGTCTACACCTTC
.,TRBJ1-2,TRBV29-1,TRBD1,CSVLEQGAPYNYGYTF,TGCAGCGTTTTGGAACAGGGGGCGCCGTATAACTATGGCTACACCTTC
.,TRBJ2-7,TRBV7-6,.,CASSPSTGQSEQYF,TGTGCCAGCAGCCCGAGTACAGGGCAAAGCGAGCAGTACTTC
.,TRBJ2-3,TRBV10-3,.,CAISDTTGPDTQYF,TGTGCCATCAGTGACACCACAGGGCCAGATACGCAGTATTTT
.,TRBJ1-2,TRBV5-1,.,CASSLDRVLNYGYTF,TGCGCCAGCAGCTTAGACAGAGTCCTTAACTATGGCTACACCTTC
.,TRBJ2-3,TRBV21-1,.,CASRRGRDTQYF,TGTGCCAGCCGCAGGGGGCGAGATACGCAGTATTTT